The entry that follows covers one T cell receptor (beta chain) sequence. What antigen it recognizes has not been identified. Base-call qualities are not available, and no considerably larger clone is one nucleotide away. To estimate absolute template abundance from read counts, synthetic TCR analog templates were spiked into each PCR. The immunoSEQ assay used bias-controlled V and J gene primers to amplify TCRbeta CDR3 regions from genomic DNA. Sequencing of rearranged TCRbeta segments was done at approximately 20X coverage. The authors processed their data as follows. Clustering was used to correct sequencing errors, and CDR3s were annotated against IMGT so that V, D and J genes could be assigned. Only productive TCRbeta rearrangements were used in downstream analyses, excluding out-of-frame or stop-codon sequences. Clonality was computed as one minus Shannon entropy normalized by the log of the number of unique productive sequences. Fisher's exact test with Benjamini-Hochberg correction, using a cutoff of adjusted p below 0.01, was how clones that differed between time points or between blood and tumor were identified. TCRdb carries this immuneACCESS record with in-frame sequences only. Its versions omit some clonotypes, under half of them owing to an unresolved V gene in the studies checked, with the rest unexplained. D and trimming were read from the DNA, whereas the V and J calls and clone size are those reported in that table. In this sample the table shows 70,000 to 95,000 clones, 80% to 90% of which occur a single time. Jointly, the top ten make up roughly 0.88% of the sample.

The data stem from a study of PD-L1 blockade in urothelial cancer (dated by TCRdb to about 2017). Notes on the research overall: Therapy was started at some point between 2013 and 2015 for all patients, and atezolizumab 1,200 mg was administered intravenously every 3 weeks. Blood samples were analyzed at two time points: 3 weeks after treatment start (second dose) and 6 weeks after treatment start. The study, an exploratory multi-omic analysis, examined somatic, immune and clinical correlates of response to PD-L1 blockade with atezolizumab in urothelial cancer. Progression-free survival longer than 6 months counted as durable clinical benefit, and TCR features were additionally tested against both progression-free and overall survival. An ECOG performance status of 0 or 1 was recorded for the patients, and 0 to 3 prior chemotherapy regimens had been received by the patients. Blood samples gave a median of around 140,000 T cells and tens of thousands of unique TCRs, with a median clonality of 0.080. About 85% of the 29 patients were males with bladder-origin urothelial cancer, and 18 of 29 reported a prior smoking history. Pretreatment tumor samples, along with matched peripheral blood collected serially before and after atezolizumab treatment, underwent TCR sequencing. Nine patients achieved durable clinical benefit and approximately 20 did not. Approximately 30 patients had pretreatment blood TCR-seq, some 24 had at least one posttreatment blood collection, and some 24 had tumor TCR-seq. Whole exome sequencing and RNA sequencing of pretreatment tumors were performed alongside TCR sequencing in the same patients. Here is what the overall study found, with its caveats: Because the sample size was small (n ≈ 30) and many exploratory analyses were performed, the results are intended to be hypothesis-generating. A pretreatment peripheral blood TCR clonality below the median was linked to improved progression-free and overall survival. Among patients with durable benefit, tumor-associated TCR clones showed greater expansion in peripheral blood 3 weeks after treatment started (n ≈ 20, p = 0.022).

What the time point label conveys for this sample: pretreatment peripheral blood. A cohort of 25 to 30 patients with locally advanced or metastatic urothelial carcinoma, treated at Memorial Sloan Kettering on a trial protocol, was included. Peripheral blood mononuclear cells were collected pretreatment and during treatment, with between 1 and 8 total time points obtained per patient. The Qiagen DNeasy Blood extraction kit was used to purify genomic DNA from total PBMCs and tumor samples. Collected pretreatment and during treatment, PBMCs were isolated and stored as previously described. The CDR3 starts with the cysteine, ends with the phenylalanine, and has 15 residues. The CDR3 DNA has 45 bases and is translated from base 1. From a lookup of the germline V gene, CDR1 and CDR2 are SQVTM and ANQGSEA. V and J are trimmed by 4 bases and 7 bases, and the gene matches miss 5 bases of the junction.

The sequence is built from TRBV29-1 and TRBJ2-2; TRBD2 aligns with 14 central bases. The sequencing here drew on PBMCs, taken around atezolizumab (anti-PD-L1) treatment. The TCR sequence derives from a woman of 80 years or more with urothelial cancer. The sequence in DNA is TGCAGCGTTGTAAAGGGACTAGCGGGAGTCGGGGAGCTGTTTTTT. The translation is CSVVKGLAGVGELFF.